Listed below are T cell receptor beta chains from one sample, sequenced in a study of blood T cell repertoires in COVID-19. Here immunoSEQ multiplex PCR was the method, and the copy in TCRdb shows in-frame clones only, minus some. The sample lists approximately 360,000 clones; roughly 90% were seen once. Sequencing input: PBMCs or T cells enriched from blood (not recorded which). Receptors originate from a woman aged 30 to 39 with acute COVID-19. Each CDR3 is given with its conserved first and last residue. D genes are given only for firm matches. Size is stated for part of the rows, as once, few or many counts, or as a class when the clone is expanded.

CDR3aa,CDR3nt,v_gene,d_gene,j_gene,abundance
CATSDPRPAQRGGGTDTQYF,TGTGCCACCAGTGATCCCCGACCGGCACAGAGGGGAGGGGGCACAGATACGCAGTATTTT,TRBV24-1,TRBD2,TRBJ2-3,-
CASRRPQGLNPQNQPQHF,TGTGCAAGTCGACGCCCACAGGGTCTAAATCCCCAAAATCAGCCCCAGCATTTT,TRBV12-2,-,TRBJ1-5,-
CASSHFSGVGDIQYF,TGTGCCAGCAGCCACTTTTCAGGGGTGGGGGACATTCAGTACTTC,TRBV3-1/TRBV3-2,-,TRBJ2-4,-
CASSFAETEAFF,TGTGCCAGCAGCTTCGCCGAGACAGAAGCTTTCTTT,TRBV7-9,-,TRBJ1-1,-
CASSLAIQQTYGYTF,TGTGCCAGCAGCTTAGCGATACAGCAAACTTATGGCTACACCTTC,TRBV7-2,-,TRBJ1-2,once
CASSQSGGMSTDTQYF,TGCGCCAGCAGTCAATCGGGGGGGATGAGCACAGATACGCAGTATTTT,TRBV23-1,TRBD2,TRBJ2-3,-
CASSQTAAYGYTF,TGTGCCAGCAGCCAAACAGCTGCCTATGGCTACACCTTC,TRBV3-1/TRBV3-2,-,TRBJ1-2,-
CASSLEASILASNQPQHF,TGTGCCAGCAGCTTAGAAGCTAGTATCCTCGCAAGCAATCAGCCCCAGCATTTT,TRBV7-3,-,TRBJ1-5,-
CASRQGQGNGYTF,TGTGCCAGCAGACAAGGACAGGGGAATGGCTACACCTTC,TRBV2,TRBD1,TRBJ1-2,-
CASSLDLFGLRTQYF,TGTGCCAGCAGCTTAGATCTGTTCGGTCTCAGGACGCAGTATTTT,TRBV7-2,-,TRBJ2-3,many
CASSLVGQGQNEQFF,TGCGCCAGCAGCTTGGTGGGACAGGGTCAGAATGAGCAGTTCTTC,TRBV5-1,TRBD1,TRBJ2-1,-
CASSIQSNYGYTF,TGTGCCAGTAGTATTCAATCTAACTATGGCTACACCTTC,TRBV19,-,TRBJ1-2,-
CAIRTTWDRGNEQYF,TGTGCCATCAGGACCACTTGGGACAGGGGCAACGAGCAGTACTTC,TRBV10-3,TRBD1,TRBJ2-7,-
CASSVQGNTIYF,TGTGCCAGCAGCGTCCAAGGAAACACCATATATTTT,TRBV9,-,TRBJ1-3,-
CASSLAGSNEKLFF,TGTGCCAGCAGCTTGGCGGGGTCTAATGAAAAACTGTTTTTT,TRBV7-2,-,TRBJ1-4,-
CASSKPARDRGYEQYF,TGTGCCAGCAGCAAACCCGCCCGGGACAGGGGCTACGAGCAGTACTTC,TRBV21-1,-,TRBJ2-7,-
CASGFIEDQPQHF,TGTGCTAGTGGTTTTATAGAGGATCAGCCCCAGCATTTT,TRBV12-5,-,TRBJ1-5,-